The 17 T cell receptor beta chains below were found in one sample sequenced in a study of chemoradiotherapy in HPV16-positive cancers. Using immunoSEQ multiplex PCR, the repertoire was profiled, and TCRdb retains in-frame clones only, with some absent. The repertoire holds approximately 13,000 clones, with 65% to 80% as singletons. Sampling was conducted from a patient who underwent chemoradiotherapy. The receptor source for this set is a human donor with HPV-associated anogenital cancer.

This chain links TRBV27 with TRBJ1-5, with TRBD1 identical over 8 bases. This CDR3 has 14 amino acids. V shed 11 bases, J shed 4 bases, and the junction held 10 bases outside the gene matches. The germline V gene has CDR1 MNHEY and CDR2 SMNVEV (reference sequence). This CDR3 is CACSTGEANQPQHF. CDR3 coding DNA: TGTGCCTGCTCGACAGGGGAAGCAAATCAGCCCCAGCATTTT.

This clone was found once. The DNA of the CDR3 is TGTGCCAGCAGCCAGGCCTTGTTCGGCACTGAAGCTTTCTTT. It is translated as CASSQALFGTEAFF. This chain joins TRBV14 and TRBJ1-1; D unclear. This CDR3 spans 14 amino acids. The V end lost 3 bases, the J end lost 4 bases, and 12 bases lay between the germline ends. Germline V gene sequence: CDR1 SGHDN, CDR2 FVKESK.

The chain carries TRBV15 and TRBJ1-1; maybe TRBD1 (6 bases). Germline assignment: CDR1 LNHNV and CDR2 YYDKDF (reference sequence). V was pared by 0 bases and J by 10 bases, with 15 bases between. The CDR3 is 14 amino acids. DNA for the CDR3: TGTGCCACCAGCAGAGACCAAGCCTCAGGGGCAGCTTTCTTT. Encoded protein: CATSRDQASGAAFF.

CDR3 sequence reads: CASRRDASSYNEQFF. The CDR3 nucleotides read TGTGCCAGCCGCCGGGACGCTAGCTCCTACAATGAGCAGTTCTTC. The genes are TRBV5-4 and TRBJ2-1; D might be TRBD1 or TRBD2, each matching 5 bases. The CDR3 is 15 residues long. The V gene lost 7 bases and the J gene lost 0 bases, with 14 bases spanning the gap. Germline V gene sequence: CDR1 SGHNT, CDR2 YYREEE (reference sequence).

The V gene is TRBV6-1, the J gene TRBJ1-1; a possible D gene is TRBD1 (5 bases). Germline V CDR1 and CDR2: MNHNS, SASEGT. There are 13 residues in the CDR3. Trimming removed 4 bases from V and 7 bases from J, with 13 bases in between. The CDR3: CASSVRDEGEAFF. The CDR3 DNA is TGTGCCAGCAGTGTGCGGGACGAGGGTGAAGCTTTCTTT.

The V call is TRBV4-2, the J call TRBJ1-3; D is possibly TRBD1 (5 bases). The V end was cut by 0 bases, the J end by 4 bases, with 13 bases between. Germline assignment: CDR1 LGHNA and CDR2 YNFKEQ. The CDR3 spans 16 residues. The CDR3 protein is CASSQDRDVRGNTIYF. The CDR3 nucleotides read TGTGCCAGCAGCCAAGACCGGGACGTTAGGGGAAACACCATATATTTT.

The J gene is TRBJ2-7, the V gene TRBV19; maybe TRBD1 (5 bases). The germline V gene encodes CDR1 LNHDA and CDR2 SQIVND (reference sequence). V lost 3 bases and J lost 7, with 16 bases in between. This CDR3 has 14 residues. CDR3 sequence (DNA): TGTGCCAGTAGTATCCACACAGACAGCTGGGAGCAGTACTTC. Its protein product is CASSIHTDSWEQYF.

The chain links TRBV5-6 to TRBJ2-5; 11 bases agree with TRBD2. Germline V CDR1 and CDR2: SGHDT, YYEEEE. Trimming took 0 bases from V and 4 from J; bases not matched to a gene: 5. The CDR3 runs to 16 residues. Here the CDR3 reads CASSLVPSGRIETQYF. CDR3 DNA: TGTGCCAGCAGCTTGGTCCCTAGCGGGAGGATAGAGACCCAGTACTTC.

V usage is TRBV2 and J usage is TRBJ2-3; TRBD1 aligns across 7 bases. V was clipped by 5 bases and J by 3 bases; unmatched bases: 8. There are 15 residues in the CDR3. Germline CDR1 reads SNHLY; CDR2 reads FYNNEI. For the CDR3, the DNA is TGTGCCAGCAGTTTCGACAGGGTGGGTACAGATACGCAGTATTTT. Residues: CASSFDRVGTDTQYF.

The rearrangement uses TRBV9 and TRBJ2-1; D is undetermined. In germline, CDR1 is SGDLS, CDR2 YYNGEE. This CDR3 contains 15 residues. The V and J ends lost 5 bases and 5 bases respectively, with 17 bases between them. Here the CDR3 reads CASSALSFLNNEQFF. CDR3 DNA: TGTGCCAGCAGTGCGCTGAGTTTCCTAAACAATGAGCAGTTCTTC. The whole variable domain, remainder taken from reference TRBV9 and TRBJ2-1, is DSGVTQTPKHLITATGQRVTLRCSPRSGDLSVYWYQQSLDQGLQFLIQYYNGEERAKGNILERFSAQQFPDLHSELNLSSLELGDSALYFCASSALSFLNNEQFFGPGTRLTVL.

The chain employs TRBV7-8 and TRBJ1-3; D possibly corresponds to TRBD1 (5 bases). The germline V gene encodes CDR1 SGHVS and CDR2 FQNEAQ. The V and J ends lost 0 bases and 2 bases respectively, with 14 bases between them. The CDR3 length is 17 residues. The CDR3 nucleotides are TGTGCCAGCAGCTTAGCCCACGGTCGGGGGGCTGGAAACACCATATATTTT. It codes for CASSLAHGRGAGNTIYF.

This chain links TRBV5-1 with TRBJ1-3, with D uncertain. V lost 1 base, J lost 0 bases, and 11 bases lay in between. Per germline, CDR1 SGHRS and CDR2 YFSETQ. This CDR3 has 16 residues. The CDR3 nucleotides are TGCGCCAGCAGCTTGTTTAACGGGGACTCTGGAAACACCATATATTTT. It is translated as CASSLFNGDSGNTIYF.

There are a few counts of this clone. The chain carries TRBV10-1 and TRBJ2-7; D is uncertain. There are 10 residues in the CDR3. Germline V gene lookup returns CDR1 WNHNN and CDR2 SYGVQD (reference sequence). V was shortened by 9 bases and J by 1 base, with 4 bases between the two germline ends. In nucleotides, the CDR3 is TGCGCCAGGTCGTCCTACGAGCAGTACTTC. It translates to CARSSYEQYF.

This rearrangement joins TRBV7-9 to TRBJ1-1; weak D call: TRBD1 (6 bases). There are 15 residues in the CDR3. CDR1 is SEHNR and CDR2 is FQNEAQ in the germline V gene (reference sequence). Trimming removed 7 bases from V and 4 bases from J, with 19 bases in between. Written as DNA, the CDR3 is TGTGCCAGCACCCCCACCAGGGGAGAGGGCACTGAAGCTTTCTTT. It specifies CASTPTRGEGTEAFF.

This rearrangement joins TRBV5-5 to TRBJ2-1, with D possibly being TRBD2 (5 bases). Trimming shortened V by 0 bases and J by 0 bases, and 10 bases separated the two germline ends. This CDR3 is 16 amino acids long. Germline assignment: CDR1 SGHKS and CDR2 YYEKEE (reference sequence). Written as DNA, the CDR3 is TGTGCCAGCAGCTTGGATCAGCGGTCCTCCTACAATGAGCAGTTCTTC. Translated: CASSLDQRSSYNEQFF.

By sample fraction, this clone is medium-sized. The chain joins TRBV5-4 to TRBJ1-3; TRBD1 is a possible D gene (6 bases). Germline assignment: CDR1 SGHNT and CDR2 YYREEE (reference sequence). The V gene lost 5 bases and the J gene lost 3 bases, with 12 bases spanning the gap. The CDR3 spans 14 residues. For the CDR3, the DNA is TGTGCCAGCAGTCTAGGGGGGAATGGAAACACCATATATTTT. Translation: CASSLGGNGNTIYF.

The chain has TRBV30 and TRBJ1-1; maybe TRBD1 (5 bases). The CDR3 totals 14 residues. Germline lookup yields CDR1 GTSNPN and CDR2 SVGIG (reference sequence). V lost 7 bases and J lost 5, with 20 bases in between. CDR3 protein: CALGRVRRGTEAFF. Written as DNA, the CDR3 is TGTGCCTTGGGGCGGGTCAGGAGGGGAACTGAAGCTTTCTTT.